A single sample is the source of the 32 T cell receptor beta chains below, sequenced in a study of cytomegalovirus exposure and HLA in healthy donors. PCR involved 60 Vbeta and 13 Jbeta primers. Some clones are missing from TCRdb's copy, which holds only in-frame ones; the method was immunoSEQ multiplex PCR. The data show 110,000 to 150,000 clones, approximately 80% seen once. Sequencing was performed on PBMCs. Receptor source: a woman aged 55-69 years in good health and CMV-seropositive.

This clone was observed a single time. CDR3 sequence: CASIPRAGYEQYF. Here the CDR3 DNA reads TGTGCCAGCATCCCCCGGGCGGGCTACGAGCAGTACTTC. The chain links TRBV6-1 to TRBJ2-5; a possible D gene is TRBD2 (5 bases). The J call may be in error: the DNA end matches TRBJ2-7 better. This CDR3 is built from 13 residues. The germline gives CDR1 MNHNS, CDR2 SASEGT.

This chain connects TRBV28 to TRBJ2-4, with a possible D match to TRBD2 (6 bases). The CDR3 is made up of 13 amino acids. Deletions cut 8 bases from V and 0 bases from J, with 8 bases between. Germline loops: CDR1 MDHEN, CDR2 SYDVKM. The DNA of the CDR3 is TGTGCCAGCTGGGACTTAGCCAAAAACATTCAGTACTTC. Translating it yields CASWDLAKNIQYF.

The V gene is TRBV5-6, the J gene TRBJ2-3, with a possible D match to TRBD2 (5 bases). Germline V gene data show CDR1 as SGHDT and CDR2 as YYEEEE. With 5 bases removed from V and 4 bases from J, the gap between germline ends came to 14 bases. This CDR3 has 14 amino acids. CDR3 in DNA: TGTGCCAGCAGGACCCCTGGGAGCCCAGATACGCAGTATTTT. Translating gives CASRTPGSPDTQYF.

The sample holds one count of this clone. This chain connects TRBV6-5 to TRBJ2-7; 8 bases align to TRBD1. Germline trimming cut 5 bases from V and 6 bases from J; bases unmatched to any gene: 12. This CDR3 has 15 amino acids. Germline CDR1 and CDR2: MNHEY and SVGAGI. In nucleotides, the CDR3 is TGTGCCAGCAGTCATACCCCGGGACAGGTGCTCGAGCAGTACTTC. Amino acid sequence: CASSHTPGQVLEQYF.

The V and J genes are TRBV2 and TRBJ2-1; 14 positions agree with TRBD2. CDR1 and CDR2 from the germline V gene are SNHLY and FYNNEI. The V segment lost 5 bases and the J segment 8 bases; nucleotides outside the gene matches: 8. The CDR3 consists of 16 residues. Here the CDR3 DNA reads TGTGCCAGCAGTCCACCGGGACTAGCGGGAGTTCATGAGCAGTTCTTC. It translates to CASSPPGLAGVHEQFF.

The CDR3, as DNA: TGTGCCTGGAGATCCCAGGGGGCGAGCTCCTACGAGCAGTACTTC. It encodes CAWRSQGASSYEQYF. The gene calls are TRBV30 and TRBJ2-7, with 8 bases that match TRBD1. CDR1 and CDR2 (germline): GTSNPN, SVGIG (reference sequence). Trimming cost V 3 bases and J 0 bases; bases outside gene matches: 7. The CDR3 loop spans 15 amino acids.

The rearrangement joins TRBV5-4 to TRBJ1-4; 7 nucleotides line up with TRBD1. Germline CDR1 and CDR2: SGHNT and YYREEE (reference sequence). The CDR3 runs 15 residues. J lost 3 bases, V lost 4 bases, and 6 bases had no gene match. CDR3 in DNA: TGTGCCAGCAGCACCGACAGGGAGGCTAATGAAAAACTGTTTTTT. Translated: CASSTDREANEKLFF.

This chain's CDR3 is CASSSLGKGLGDYGYTF. DNA of the CDR3: TGTGCCAGCAGCTCACTCGGGAAAGGGCTTGGGGACTATGGCTACACCTTC. V usage is TRBV7-9 and J usage is TRBJ1-2; no firm D call. Trimming shortened V by 4 bases and J by 3 bases, and 21 bases separated the two germline ends. CDR1 and CDR2 (germline): SEHNR, FQNEAQ (reference sequence). The CDR3 spans 17 residues.

The gene calls are TRBV9 and TRBJ1-4; no reliable D call. Germline V gives CDR1 SGDLS, CDR2 YYNGEE. Trimming cost V 0 bases and J 4 bases, with 10 bases left between them. The CDR3 length is 15 residues. The CDR3 here is CASSVEGGFNEKLFF. DNA for the CDR3: TGTGCCAGCAGCGTAGAAGGAGGGTTTAATGAAAAACTGTTTTTT.

V and J are TRBV4-1 and TRBJ1-1; TRBD1 aligns across 7 bases. Per the germline V gene, CDR1 is MGHRA and CDR2 is YSYEKL. The junction had 9 bases not matched to a gene; V was cut back by 2 bases and J by 0 bases. The length of the CDR3 is 17 residues. The CDR3 DNA reads TGCGCCAGCAGCCAAAAGGGGGCCCCCCTAATGAACACTGAAGCTTTCTTT. It encodes CASSQKGAPLMNTEAFF.

The chain couples TRBV4-1 to TRBJ2-2; D not resolved. CDR1 is MGHRA and CDR2 is YSYEKL in the germline V gene. Trimming left V 3 bases short and J 4 bases short, with 9 bases between. This CDR3 is 14 amino acids long. The CDR3 loop is CASSQGRRTGELFF. In DNA, the CDR3 is TGCGCCAGCAGCCAGGGCAGGCGCACCGGGGAGCTGTTTTTT.

The chain recombines TRBV19 with TRBJ2-5, with 7 nucleotides matching TRBD2. This CDR3 is 18 amino acids long. The germline V gene has CDR1 LNHDA and CDR2 SQIVND (reference sequence). The J segment lost 5 bases and the V segment lost 1 base, leaving 16 bases of the junction unmatched. As DNA, the CDR3 is TGTGCCAGTAGTATAGGGGGGAGCCGACTAGCCTCGGGGGAGACCCAGTACTTC. Translation gives CASSIGGSRLASGETQYF.

The V call is TRBV30, the J call TRBJ2-7; D gene uncertain. The CDR3 runs to 15 residues. CDR1 GTSNPN and CDR2 SVGIG come from the germline V gene (reference sequence). V was clipped by 3 bases and J by 1 base, with 16 bases between them. CDR3 region: CAWSTPSARSYEQYF. Written as DNA, the CDR3 is TGTGCCTGGAGCACCCCATCGGCCAGGTCCTACGAGCAGTACTTC. The full variable domain, in which reference TRBV30 and TRBJ2-7 provide the parts outside the CDR3, is SQTIHQWPATLVQPVGSPLSLECTVEGTSNPNLYWYRQAAGRGLQLLFYSVGIGQISSEVPQNLSASRPQDRQFILSSKKLLLSDSGFYLCAWSTPSARSYEQYFGPGTRLTVT.

This chain links TRBV4-3 with TRBJ1-5, with 11 bases that match TRBD1. CDR1 and CDR2 (germline): LGHNA, YSLEER. This CDR3 comprises 20 residues. Germline trimming cut 4 bases from V and 6 bases from J; bases unmatched to any gene: 20. This chain's CDR3 is CASSPGCEQPGQGGSQPQHF. CDR3 coding DNA: TGCGCCAGCAGCCCCGGTTGTGAACAACCGGGACAGGGGGGTTCTCAGCCCCAGCATTTT.

The gene calls are TRBV19 and TRBJ2-1; 10 bases match TRBD1. This CDR3 has 16 amino acids. Trimming cost V 5 bases and J 12 bases; bases outside gene matches: 16. Germline lookup yields CDR1 LNHDA and CDR2 SQIVND (reference sequence). CDR3 nucleotides: TGTGCCAGTAGTCATAAACCGGGACAGGGGTTCGTAATGCAGTTCTTC. Translated: CASSHKPGQGFVMQFF. The variable domain in full, completed from reference TRBV19 and TRBJ2-1, reads DGGITQSPKYLFRKEGQNVTLSCEQNLNHDAMYWYRQDPGQGLRLIYYSQIVNDFQKGDIAEGYSVSREKKESFPLTVTSAQKNPTAFYLCASSHKPGQGFVMQFFGPGTRLTVL.

The V call is TRBV6-6, the J call TRBJ2-7, with 10 bases fitting TRBD1. The CDR3 extends over 15 amino acids. V was clipped by 6 bases and J by 4 bases; unmatched bases: 9. CDR1 is MNHNY, CDR2 SVGAGI, per germline (reference sequence). The CDR3 region is CASRWTGQGGYEQYF. The CDR3 DNA sequence: TGTGCCAGCAGGTGGACAGGACAGGGGGGGTACGAGCAGTACTTC.

This clone was seen more than once but under ten times. V and J are TRBV4-1 and TRBJ2-6, with 7 positions matching TRBD1. In germline, CDR1 is MGHRA, CDR2 YSYEKL. V lost 0 bases and J lost 0; bases outside the gene matches: 5. The length of the CDR3 is 18 residues. The CDR3, as DNA: TGCGCCAGCAGCCAAGAGGGGACAGCCTTCTCTGGGGCCAACGTCCTGACTTTC. This codes for CASSQEGTAFSGANVLTF.

The CDR3 DNA follows: TGTGCCAGCAGCCAAGATCCCTTGACAGGGGGGAGAGAAAAACTGTTTTTT. Translating gives CASSQDPLTGGREKLFF. The rearrangement joins TRBV4-2 to TRBJ1-4, with 9 bases matching TRBD1. V lost 0 bases and J lost 8; bases outside the gene matches: 10. Germline V gene lookup returns CDR1 LGHNA and CDR2 YNFKEQ. The CDR3 runs 17 residues.

The CDR3: CSAPRDGYTF. DNA of the CDR3: TGCAGTGCTCCCCGGGATGGCTACACCTTC. V and J are TRBV20-1 and TRBJ1-2; no reliable D call. Deletions cut 5 bases from V and 6 bases from J, with 7 bases between. The V gene's germline CDR1 is DFQATT and CDR2 SNEGSKA (reference sequence). The CDR3 runs 10 residues.

The chain has TRBV10-3 and TRBJ2-2, with D possibly TRBD1 on 5 matching bases. The length of the CDR3 is 17 residues. Germline CDR1 is ENHRY and CDR2 is SYGVKD. V lost 0 bases, J lost 7 bases, and 18 bases lay in between. CDR3 sequence: CAISESPLIEQVGELFF. CDR3 sequence (DNA): TGTGCCATCAGTGAGTCCCCACTGATTGAACAGGTCGGGGAGCTGTTTTTT.

As DNA, the CDR3 is TGTGCCAGCGGGTTAGCGGGACCAGCCTACGAGCAGTACTTC. Translation: CASGLAGPAYEQYF. This chain joins TRBV27 and TRBJ2-7; the match to TRBD2 covers 8 bases. Germline CDR1 is MNHEY and CDR2 is SMNVEV (reference sequence). The CDR3 has 14 residues. The ends lost 8 bases at V and 2 bases at J; junction bases unmatched: 8.

The V gene is TRBV7-9, the J gene TRBJ2-7; D perhaps matches TRBD2 (6 bases). Germline CDR1 reads SEHNR; CDR2 reads FQNEAQ (reference sequence). The V and J ends lost 1 base and 0 bases respectively, with 13 bases between them. This CDR3 has 16 amino acids. This CDR3 reads CASSLVSGRTSYEQYF. DNA for the CDR3: TGTGCCAGCAGCTTAGTATCCGGGAGAACCTCCTACGAGCAGTACTTC.

This rearrangement joins TRBV14 to TRBJ1-1; D unresolved. Trimming left V 5 bases short and J 5 bases short, with 15 bases between. In germline, CDR1 is SGHDN, CDR2 FVKESK. This CDR3 comprises 14 residues. This CDR3 is CASSEPGERTEAFF. CDR3 sequence (DNA): TGTGCCAGCAGCGAACCCGGAGAGCGGACTGAAGCTTTCTTT. Using reference TRBV14 and TRBJ1-1 for the parts outside the CDR3, the full variable domain is EAGVTQFPSHSVIEKGQTVTLRCDPISGHDNLYWYRRVMGKEIKFLLHFVKESKQDESGMPNNRFLAERTGGTYSTLKVQPAELEDSGVYFCASSEPGERTEAFFGQGTRLTVV.

The chain carries TRBV18 and TRBJ1-2; D is undetermined. This CDR3 comprises 14 residues. CDR1 and CDR2 (germline): KGHSH, LQKENI. The V end lost 2 bases, the J end lost 8 bases, and 15 bases lay between the germline ends. In DNA, the CDR3 is TGTGCCAGCTCACCAAAGGTCTCGGGGAGCGGCTACACCTTC. It translates to CASSPKVSGSGYTF.

The chain recombines TRBV19 with TRBJ1-5, with D maybe TRBD1 (6 bases). V dropped 7 bases and J dropped 0 bases, with 16 bases sitting between them. The CDR3 spans 16 residues. Per the germline V gene, CDR1 is LNHDA and CDR2 is SQIVND (reference sequence). The CDR3 sequence: CASKRTALYSNQPQHF. In DNA, the CDR3 is TGTGCCAGTAAGAGGACAGCCCTTTATAGCAATCAGCCCCAGCATTTT. The full variable domain, in which reference TRBV19 and TRBJ1-5 provide the parts outside the CDR3, is DGGITQSPKYLFRKEGQNVTLSCEQNLNHDAMYWYRQDPGQGLRLIYYSQIVNDFQKGDIAEGYSVSREKKESFPLTVTSAQKNPTAFYLCASKRTALYSNQPQHFGDGTRLSIL.

The chain recombines TRBV9 with TRBJ1-5; the match to TRBD1 covers 8 bases. Unmatched junction bases numbered 25, after V lost 5 bases and J lost 0 bases. The CDR3 has 22 amino acids. Germline lookup yields CDR1 SGDLS and CDR2 YYNGEE. The CDR3 is CASRDPLHSRGQGHYSNQPQHF. DNA for the CDR3: TGTGCCAGCAGGGATCCGCTCCACTCTAGAGGACAGGGCCACTATAGCAATCAGCCCCAGCATTTT.

This chain links TRBV28 with TRBJ2-7; 9 nucleotides agree with TRBD2. The CDR3 spans 15 residues. The trim removed 5 bases at V and 7 bases at J, leaving 12 bases unmatched. Germline V gene sequence: CDR1 MDHEN, CDR2 SYDVKM. This CDR3 is CASSRPLAGGGEQYF. The CDR3 region has the DNA TGTGCCAGCAGTCGCCCCTTGGCGGGAGGGGGAGAGCAGTACTTC.

The chain employs TRBV6-5 and TRBJ2-7; no clear D gene. Per the germline V gene, CDR1 is MNHEY and CDR2 is SVGAGI. Trimming cost V 4 bases and J 2 bases, with 12 bases left between them. This CDR3 contains 14 residues. The CDR3 loop reads CASSSPNRAYEQYF. For the CDR3, the DNA is TGTGCCAGCAGTTCGCCCAACCGAGCCTACGAGCAGTACTTC.

A few counts support this clone. The chain couples TRBV9 to TRBJ2-7; weak D call: TRBD2 (5 bases). The CDR3 totals 15 residues. Germline V gene lookup returns CDR1 SGDLS and CDR2 YYNGEE. V dropped 0 bases and J dropped 2 bases, with 12 bases sitting between them. The CDR3 coding sequence is TGTGCCAGCAGCGTAGGAGGTGGGAGTCCCTACGAGCAGTACTTC. Its protein product is CASSVGGGSPYEQYF.

The J gene is TRBJ1-2, the V gene TRBV15, with TRBD1 matching over 12 bases. V shed 0 bases and J 2 bases; nucleotides not matched to a gene: 7. The CDR3 has 18 amino acids. Looked up from germline, CDR1 is LNHNV and CDR2 is YYDKDF (reference sequence). CDR3 sequence (DNA): TGTGCCACCAGCAGAGATTCGGGACAGGGGGCAATCAACTATGGCTACACCTTC. This encodes CATSRDSGQGAINYGYTF.

V gene TRBV7-2 combines with J gene TRBJ2-1, with 8 bases fitting TRBD2. This CDR3 is 15 amino acids long. The germline CDR1 and CDR2 sequences are SGHTA and FQGNSA. The J segment lost 9 bases and the V segment lost 5 bases, leaving 12 bases of the junction unmatched. DNA for the CDR3: TGTGCCAGCAGCCCCACGGGACTAGTAGGGGGTGAGCAGTTCTTC. Its translation is CASSPTGLVGGEQFF.

Written as DNA, the CDR3 is TGTGCCAGCATGCTAGCGGGAGGTCGAGAGACCCAGTACTTC. Its translation is CASMLAGGRETQYF. The chain uses TRBV7-2 and TRBJ2-5; 11 nucleotides agree with TRBD2. The CDR3 loop spans 14 amino acids. Germline CDR1 SGHTA, CDR2 FQGNSA. V shed 7 bases, J shed 4 bases, and the junction held 5 bases outside the gene matches.